Listed here is a single TCR beta chain. Assay: immunoSEQ multiplex PCR; the TCRdb copy retains only in-frame clones and omits some. The sample carries approximately 50,000 clones, around nine tenths recorded once. Noted time point: after dendritic cell vaccination, including at tumor progression/relapse. This sample is drawn from a study of glioma-infiltrating T cells after dendritic cell vaccination. About the study: Monocyte-derived dendritic cells, cultured 6 to 8 days with IL-4 and GM-CSF, were pulsed with autologous tumor lysate. Dendritic cell vaccine was injected intradermally three times, biweekly.

The germline CDR1 and CDR2 sequences are LGHNA and YNFKEQ. CDR3 size: 14 residues. V was clipped by 0 bases and J by 6 bases, with 12 bases between them. The receptor's source is a human donor with glioblastoma. The chain employs TRBV4-2 and TRBJ2-7; the D is unclear. The sample in question was blood, obtained after dendritic cell vaccination. CDR3 protein: CASSQDPLVSEQYF. CDR3 sequence (DNA): TGTGCCAGCAGCCAAGATCCCCTAGTGAGCGAGCAGTACTTC.